This TCR beta chain was recorded in a study of blood T cell repertoires in COVID-19. Background on the study: Collection of acute and convalescent COVID-19 samples took place in the United States, Italy and Spain. T cells, B-cell-depleted T cells, or PBMCs supplied cDNA or gDNA.

Per the original methods: Reference gene primer amplification in the assay estimated nucleated cell counts. Sequencing used immunoSEQ multiplex PCR; TCRdb keeps in-frame clones, though not all of them. The D gene and trimming were derived from the DNA, and the V and J assignments and clone size from that table. The sample includes about 300,000 clones, 86% of them seen just once. Germline CDR1 is KGHSH and CDR2 is LQKENI. This CDR3 is 15 amino acids long. Deletions cut 2 bases from V and 4 bases from J, with 12 bases between. V gene TRBV18 combines with J gene TRBJ1-5; D call uncertain. The sequence derives from a woman between 45 and 60 years old with acute or convalescent COVID-19. Material for sequencing was peripheral blood. The CDR3 bases are TGTGCCAGCTCACCAGCCCGGGGATTTAATCAGCCCCAGCATTTT. The encoded protein is CASSPARGFNQPQHF.